This T cell receptor (beta chain) is from a study of control samples from healthy donors and cancer patients (dated by TCRdb to the early 2020s). On this clone: Its antigen remains unidentified. No quality values exist for individual bases; no much larger clone is one base distant.

The library was produced with the immunoSEQ multiplex PCR assay. The table was pulled from immuneACCESS by TCRdb, which kept in-frame rearrangements only. Such tables lose some clones; where checked, under half of the loss comes from unresolved V genes, and the rest has no known cause. This sample gives over 150,000 clones in total; just over 95% of them show up just once. The top ten clonotypes cover 1% of the sample. The sample was blood. The TCR comes from a woman under 40 in good health.

The CDR3: CASTAGDFTDTQYF. DNA sequence: TGTGCCAGTACAGCGGGAGACTTCACAGATACGCAGTATTTT. In this chain, TRBV19 is recombined with TRBJ2-3, with 8 junctional bases fitting TRBD2. V lost 7 bases and J lost 2 bases, and the count of bases not matched to a germline gene is 5. CDR1 LNHDA and CDR2 SQIVND are derived from the germline V gene (reference sequence). Measured from the cysteine to the phenylalanine, the CDR3 is 14 residues long. The only DNA kept is the CDR3, 42 bases in frame from the first base. This CDR3, with the reference TRBV19 and TRBJ2-3 proteins standing in past its ends, gives the full variable domain DGGITQSPKYLFRKEGQNVTLSCEQNLNHDAMYWYRQDPGQGLRLIYYSQIVNDFQKGDIAEGYSVSREKKESFPLTVTSAQKNPTAFYLCASTAGDFTDTQYFGPGTRLTVL.